This TCR beta chain was identified in a study of cytomegalovirus exposure and HLA in healthy donors (dated by TCRdb to about 2017). Some background on the complete study: An earlier analysis of some 600 of the donors reported 276 Gb of sequence data and 117 million unique TCR beta sequences obtained from approximately 180 million T cells. Across 398 genotyped donors of the cohort, an average of 235,054 unique TCR beta nucleotide sequences per donor were sequenced, and around 19% of those sequences were non-productive. Along with the approximately 650-subject first cohort, a separate validation cohort of over 90 different subjects was used. The study aimed to test whether cataloging public T cell receptors could reveal signatures of past pathogen exposure. The genetic ancestry cluster associated with self-reported Caucasian donors included over 65% of the approximately 400 genotyped donors. HLA typing included class I and class II loci at four-digit resolution. Four to six DR-DQ haplotypes were handled as single units for association and clustering, since linkage in the cohort was strong. Every discovery cohort repertoire had been produced on one sequencing platform. In a later analysis, previously published TCR beta repertoires from several hundred donors were re-analyzed and high-resolution HLA genotyping was added so that TCR occurrence patterns could be studied. Donor age, sex, ethnicity and CMV serostatus were compiled together with the repertoire data. The study profiled the T cell repertoires of hundreds of subjects by immunosequencing and related them to cytomegalovirus serostatus. A later genetic analysis used genome-wide SNP genotypes for about 60% of the roughly 700 donors, treating that subset as a discovery cohort. To predict cytomegalovirus infection status, the study combined high-throughput TCR immunosequencing, statistical association of individual TCRs with disease status, and machine learning. An early release covering roughly 580 HLA-typed donors comprised about 300 gigabases of sequencing data and roughly 85 million unique TCR sequences. Typing coverage varied by locus: roughly 629-640 donors for A, B, C, DRB1 and DQB1; more than 500 for DQA1; more than 600 for DPA1; fewer than 480 for DPB1. An earlier analysis of some 500 of the donors used high-throughput TCR beta sequencing to judge whether each TCR beta V gene segment behaved as functional or pseudogenic. The later analysis used no new phenotypic data to find candidate immune exposures, relying instead on TCR beta sequences and their occurrence across donors. Overall study outcomes, separate from this receptor: Most TCR sequences were seen in very few donors, while some public TCRs were found in many individuals. A total of fewer than 200 TCR beta chains were listed by the study as associated with cytomegalovirus. Assigning TCR associations to individual alleles was difficult when HLA alleles, especially DR and DQ, strongly co-occurred. Some IMGT-functional V segments, including TRBV6-2 and TRBV6-3, could not be told apart with the 87-base-pair reads, so those segments were excluded. An earlier analysis of 587 of the donors showed that most TCR beta V segments appeared in productive rearrangements either about 87% or about 30% of the time, which broadly matched IMGT annotations. Correlated functional status among segregating V segments might reflect linkage disequilibrium, but an unknown experimental factor could not be ruled out. Immune exposure information for the cohort was limited to CMV serostatus. Specific HLA alleles were associated with 15,000 to 20,000 TCR beta sequences at a false discovery rate of 0.05 in a later analysis. Cytomegalovirus status was reported to be diagnosed by the classifier with high specificity and sensitivity in both the original and validation cohorts. In a later analysis, the rate of TCR association differed among HLA loci, with DRB1 alleles having the most associated TCRs and HLA-C alleles having the fewest. This cohort had only TCR beta chains sequenced, and the lack of alpha or paired-chain data limited which features could be detected. Compared with equally common non-associated chains, HLA-associated TCR beta chains in a later analysis were more clonally expanded and had lower generation probabilities. Because HLA typing was unavailable for some donors at each locus, only the typed subset was used in association tests. A later analysis found that most CMV-associated TCR beta chains appeared HLA-restricted, with HLA associations seemingly driven largely by CMV exposure. Presence/absence analyses assumed roughly uniform sequencing depth across donors, an assumption that may not hold. A later genetic analysis associated a missense DCLRE1C variant with V-gene and J-gene trimming of TCR beta chains, and an independent cohort replicated the association. The authors suggested that the approach could potentially be generalized to other disease states and immunological phenotypes. According to a later analysis, parvovirus B19, influenza, CMV and Epstein-Barr virus appeared linked to several top co-occurrence clusters. About 15 rarely observed V segments, including chromosome 9 orphons, were excluded from the earlier analysis of a few hundred of the donors because counts were too low. A cluster of highly shared sequence variants was judged likely to represent a technical artifact of the sequencing pipeline. A further reported finding was that TCR beta sequences accurately predicted the HLA-A and HLA-B alleles for most subjects in the first cohort. A later genetic analysis reported fewer N-insertions in productive TCRs among donors in an Asian-associated ancestry cluster than the 666-donor mean. In vitro tests confirmed that a few of the cytomegalovirus-associated TCR beta chains recognize cytomegalovirus antigens.

About this clone: Its antigen remains undetermined. Base qualities are not at hand, and no much larger clone is one base apart.

The germline V gene supplies CDR1 KGHSH and CDR2 LQKENI. Relative to germline, V is 1 base shorter and J is 11 bases shorter, with 23 bases between their ends. The CDR3 numbers 17 residues from cysteine through phenylalanine. Just CDR3 DNA is preserved here, 51 bases in frame from base 1. The cohort was made up of roughly 670 healthy bone marrow donors. At the time of sampling, all cohort members were nominally healthy, though unrecorded immune exposures were likely present. The donor tested CMV seropositive and was one of the 289 seropositive cohort members. A peripheral blood sample was provided by each donor, and peripheral blood mononuclear cells were used for TCR beta sequencing. The Qiagen DNeasy Blood Extraction Kit was used to extract genomic DNA from the blood cell samples. Libraries were built with the immunoSEQ multiplex PCR assay. For the multiplex PCR, a mixture combining 60 forward primers for TCR Vbeta segments and 13 reverse primers for TCR Jbeta segments was used. The CDR3 region of rearranged TCR beta genes was amplified from genomic DNA by a multiplex PCR assay. On the Illumina HiSeq System, the amplified TCR beta libraries were sequenced as 87-base-pair reads. The study's own analysis went as follows. Across the 600 to 700 repertoires, a later analysis counted some 81 million unique TCR beta chains, roughly 11 million of which were shared by at least two donors. Raw reads were error-corrected and collapsed into unique sequences by a nearest-neighbor algorithm in which closely related sequences were merged to remove PCR and sequencing errors. Alignment of CDR3 sequences to IMGT reference sequences was used to assign V, D and J gene segments. For a sequence to be retained, a match of at least six nucleotides to both a V gene segment and a J gene segment was required. A rearrangement was called productive if the CDR3 had no stop codons and remained in frame with V and J, and every other rearrangement was called non-productive. Following IMGT convention, CDR3 was defined as the stretch from the second conserved V-encoded cysteine to the conserved J-encoded phenylalanine. In an earlier analysis of 500 to 650 of the donors, sequences lacking an unambiguous match to a single V gene segment were excluded. In an earlier analysis of about 590 of the donors, a V segment was called functional when productive rearrangements were above 56.7%, and segregating when the standard deviation between donors exceeded 5%. A statistical classification framework was built to diagnose cytomegalovirus status from the catalog of TCR beta chain sequences. A later analysis assigned V and J genes by comparing TCR nucleotide sequences with IMGT/GENE-DB human TR gene sequences. Using the TCRdist pipeline, a later analysis assigned CDR3 sequences along with most-parsimonious VDJ recombination scenarios. In a later analysis, each TCR beta chain was defined by its CDR3 amino acid sequence together with its V-gene family, and reads without a unique V-gene family were excluded. A later analysis removed 450 to 600 highly shared, low-generation-probability nucleotide sequences to deal with suspected cross-contamination and a sequencing artifact. For each public chain, a later analysis derived a clonal expansion index from normalized ranks of inferred template counts within each repertoire. Generation probabilities in a later analysis came from a VDJ recombination model fitted to out-of-frame rearrangements, and those results were checked against IGoR. Hypergeometric tests were used in a later analysis to score TCR-TCR, TCR-HLA and TCR-CMV co-occurrence, with a repertoire-size bias correction applied to the TCR pairs. False discovery rates were estimated in a later analysis by permuting HLA or CMV assignments 20 times. A later analysis grouped co-occurring TCRs with DBSCAN, adding TCRdist sequence similarity when clustering within HLA-allele-positive subsets. Co-occurrence clustering excluded repertoires with fewer than 30,000 or more than 120,000 public chains, plus five with anomalous nucleotide sharing. The clones in this table, taken by TCRdb from immuneACCESS, are in-frame only. Not every clone is retained; where verified, under half of the shortfall comes from an unresolved V gene, and the cause of the rest is unknown. That table gives V, J and clone size, and the DNA gave D and trimming. For this sample the table gives approximately 120,000 clones, of which about three quarters were detected only once. The top ten constitute approximately 13% of the sample.

The clonotype was recovered from a woman in her fifties or sixties in good health and CMV-seropositive. The chain uses TRBV18 and TRBJ1-4; a tentative D call is TRBD1 (5 bases match). Sequenced: PBMCs. DNA sequence: TGTGCCAGCTCACCACAGAGGGGAGGGGCCCGTCCCGGGAAACTGTTTTTT. This translates into CASSPQRGGARPGKLFF.